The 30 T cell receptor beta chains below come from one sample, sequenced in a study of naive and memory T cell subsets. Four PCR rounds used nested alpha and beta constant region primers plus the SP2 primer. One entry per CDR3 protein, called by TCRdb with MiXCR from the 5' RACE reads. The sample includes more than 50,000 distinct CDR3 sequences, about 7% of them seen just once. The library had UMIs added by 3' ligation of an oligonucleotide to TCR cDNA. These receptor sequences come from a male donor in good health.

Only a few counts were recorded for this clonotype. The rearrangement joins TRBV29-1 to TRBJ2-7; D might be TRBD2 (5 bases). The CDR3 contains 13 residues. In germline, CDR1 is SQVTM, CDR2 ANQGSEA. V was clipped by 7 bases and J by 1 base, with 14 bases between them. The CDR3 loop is CSGRTVGSYEQYF. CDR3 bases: TGCAGCGGGAGGACGGTTGGATCCTACGAGCAGTACTTC.

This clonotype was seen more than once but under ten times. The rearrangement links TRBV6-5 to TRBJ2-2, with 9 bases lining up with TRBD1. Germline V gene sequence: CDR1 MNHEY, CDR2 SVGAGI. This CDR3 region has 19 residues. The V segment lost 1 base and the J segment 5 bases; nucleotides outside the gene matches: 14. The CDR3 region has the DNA TGTGCCAGCAGTTACTTCACTCAGGGCGGGACAGGGTCTACCGGGGAGCTGTTTTTT. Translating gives CASSYFTQGGTGSTGELFF.

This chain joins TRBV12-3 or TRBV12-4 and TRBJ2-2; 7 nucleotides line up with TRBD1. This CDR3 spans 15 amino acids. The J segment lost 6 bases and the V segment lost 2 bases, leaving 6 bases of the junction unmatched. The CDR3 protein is CASSLRDSTSGELFF. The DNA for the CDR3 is TGTGCCAGCAGTTTACGGGACAGCACGTCCGGGGAGCTGTTTTTT.

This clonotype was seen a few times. As DNA, the CDR3 is TGTGCCAGCAGTAGGGGACAAACGCCCTACGAGCAGTACTTC. This translates into CASSRGQTPYEQYF. V is TRBV6-5 and J is TRBJ2-7; a weak D match, TRBD1 (6 bases). The germline V gene has CDR1 MNHEY and CDR2 SVGAGI. Trimming shortened V by 5 bases and J by 2 bases, and 13 bases separated the two germline ends. The CDR3 is made up of 14 amino acids.

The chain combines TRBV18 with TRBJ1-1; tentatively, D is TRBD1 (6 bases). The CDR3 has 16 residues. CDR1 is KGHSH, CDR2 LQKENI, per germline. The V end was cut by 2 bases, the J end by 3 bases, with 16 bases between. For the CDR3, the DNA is TGTGCCAGCTCACCAAACCCGACAGGCGGAGACACTGAAGCTTTCTTT. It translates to CASSPNPTGGDTEAFF.

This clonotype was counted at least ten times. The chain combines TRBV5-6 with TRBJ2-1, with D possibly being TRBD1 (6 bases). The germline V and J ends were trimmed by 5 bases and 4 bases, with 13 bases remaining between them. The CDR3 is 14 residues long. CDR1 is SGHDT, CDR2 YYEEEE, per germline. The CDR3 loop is CASRSRQVYNEQFF. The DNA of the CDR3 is TGTGCCAGCAGATCCAGACAGGTTTACAATGAGCAGTTCTTC.

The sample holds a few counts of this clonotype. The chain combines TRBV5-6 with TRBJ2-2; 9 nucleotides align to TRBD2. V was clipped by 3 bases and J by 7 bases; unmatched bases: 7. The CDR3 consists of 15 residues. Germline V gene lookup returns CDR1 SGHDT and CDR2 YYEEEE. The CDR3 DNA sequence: TGTGCCAGCAGCTATATAGCGGGAGCGTACGGGGAGCTGTTTTTT. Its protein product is CASSYIAGAYGELFF.

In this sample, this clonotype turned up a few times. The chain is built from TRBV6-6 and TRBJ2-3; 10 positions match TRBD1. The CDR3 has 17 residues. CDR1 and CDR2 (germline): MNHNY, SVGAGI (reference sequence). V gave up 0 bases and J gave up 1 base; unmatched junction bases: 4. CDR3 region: CASSYSSGQGGTDTQYF. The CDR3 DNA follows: TGTGCCAGCAGTTACTCGAGTGGACAGGGGGGCACAGATACGCAGTATTTT.

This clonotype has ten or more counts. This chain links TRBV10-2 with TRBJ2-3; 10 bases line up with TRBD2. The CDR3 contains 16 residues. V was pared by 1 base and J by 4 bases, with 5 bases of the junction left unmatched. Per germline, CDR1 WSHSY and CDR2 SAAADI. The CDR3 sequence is CASSELGLAIADTQYF. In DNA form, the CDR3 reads TGCGCCAGCAGTGAGTTGGGACTAGCGATCGCAGATACGCAGTATTTT.

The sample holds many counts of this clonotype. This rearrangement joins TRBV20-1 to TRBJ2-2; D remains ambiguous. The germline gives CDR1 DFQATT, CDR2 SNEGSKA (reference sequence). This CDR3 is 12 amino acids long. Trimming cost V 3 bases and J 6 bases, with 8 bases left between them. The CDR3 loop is CSASLGPGELFF. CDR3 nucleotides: TGCAGTGCTAGTCTAGGACCCGGGGAGCTGTTTTTT.

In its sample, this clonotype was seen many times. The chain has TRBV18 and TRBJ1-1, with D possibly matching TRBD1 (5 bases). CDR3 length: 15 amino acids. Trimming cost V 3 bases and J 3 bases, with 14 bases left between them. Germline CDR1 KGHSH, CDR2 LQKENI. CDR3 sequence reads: CASSPLEGRDTEAFF. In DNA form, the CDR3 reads TGTGCCAGCTCACCCTTGGAGGGGCGGGACACTGAAGCTTTCTTT.

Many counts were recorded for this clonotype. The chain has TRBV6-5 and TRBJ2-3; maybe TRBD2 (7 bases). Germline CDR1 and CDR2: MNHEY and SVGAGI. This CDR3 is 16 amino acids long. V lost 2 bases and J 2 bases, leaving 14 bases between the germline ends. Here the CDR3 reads CASSYLVGGLTDTQYF. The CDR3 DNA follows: TGTGCCAGCAGTTACCTGGTCGGGGGGCTCACAGATACGCAGTATTTT.

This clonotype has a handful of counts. The CDR3 is CASEPYGDPYNEQFF. CDR3 nucleotides: TGCGCCAGCGAACCTTATGGGGACCCCTACAATGAGCAGTTCTTC. The chain couples TRBV5-1 to TRBJ2-1, with D perhaps assigned TRBD1 or TRBD2 (5 bases each). The germline V gene encodes CDR1 SGHRS and CDR2 YFSETQ. The CDR3 has 15 residues. The V end was cut by 7 bases, the J end by 2 bases, with 16 bases between.

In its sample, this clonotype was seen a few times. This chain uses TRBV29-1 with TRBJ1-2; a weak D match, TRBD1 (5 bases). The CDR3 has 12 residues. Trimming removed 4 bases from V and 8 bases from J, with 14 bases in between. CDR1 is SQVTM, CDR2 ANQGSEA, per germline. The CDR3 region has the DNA TGCAGCGTTGTGTATCAGGGAAGCGGCTACACCTTC. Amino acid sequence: CSVVYQGSGYTF.

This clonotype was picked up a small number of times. The CDR3: CASVRDISGNTIYF. In DNA form, the CDR3 reads TGTGCCAGCGTTAGGGACATCTCTGGAAACACCATATATTTT. The rearrangement joins TRBV2 to TRBJ1-3, with D tentatively TRBD1 (6 bases). The CDR3 has 14 amino acids. The V and J ends lost 8 bases and 0 bases respectively, with 11 bases between them. CDR1 and CDR2 (germline): SNHLY, FYNNEI.

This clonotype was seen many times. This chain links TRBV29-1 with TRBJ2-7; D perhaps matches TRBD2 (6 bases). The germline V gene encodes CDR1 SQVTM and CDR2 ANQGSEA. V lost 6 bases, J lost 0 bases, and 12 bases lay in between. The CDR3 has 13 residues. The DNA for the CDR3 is TGCAGCGTGAGCCGCGGGATCTCCTACGAGCAGTACTTC. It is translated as CSVSRGISYEQYF.

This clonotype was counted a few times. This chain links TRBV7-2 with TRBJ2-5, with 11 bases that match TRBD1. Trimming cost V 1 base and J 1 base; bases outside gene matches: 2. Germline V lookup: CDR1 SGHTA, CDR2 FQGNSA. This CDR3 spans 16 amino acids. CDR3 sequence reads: CASSLGTGGSQETQYF. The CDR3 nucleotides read TGTGCCAGCAGCTTAGGGACAGGGGGCAGCCAAGAGACCCAGTACTTC.

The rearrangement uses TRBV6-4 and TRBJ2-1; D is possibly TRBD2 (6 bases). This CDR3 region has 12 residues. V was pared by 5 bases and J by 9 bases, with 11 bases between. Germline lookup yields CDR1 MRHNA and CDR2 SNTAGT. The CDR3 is CASSPSVGEQFF. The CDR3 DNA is TGTGCCAGCAGTCCTAGCGTTGGTGAGCAGTTCTTC.

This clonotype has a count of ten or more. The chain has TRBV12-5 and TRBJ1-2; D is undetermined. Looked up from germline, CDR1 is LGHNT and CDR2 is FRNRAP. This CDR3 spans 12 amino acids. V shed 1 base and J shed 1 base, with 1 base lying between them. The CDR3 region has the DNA TGTGCTAGTGGTTTGGATAACTATGGCTACACCTTC. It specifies CASGLDNYGYTF.

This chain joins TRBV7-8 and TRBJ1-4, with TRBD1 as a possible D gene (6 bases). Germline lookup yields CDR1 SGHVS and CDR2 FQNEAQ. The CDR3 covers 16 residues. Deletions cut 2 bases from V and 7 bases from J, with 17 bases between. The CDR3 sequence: CASSLFQGFRTEKLFF. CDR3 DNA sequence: TGTGCCAGCAGCTTATTCCAGGGGTTTAGGACTGAAAAACTGTTTTTT. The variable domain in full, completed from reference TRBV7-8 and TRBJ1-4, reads GAGVSQSPRYKVAKRGQDVALRCDPISGHVSLFWYQQALGQGPEFLTYFQNEAQLDKSGLPSDRFFAERPEGSVSTLKIQRTQQEDSAVYLCASSLFQGFRTEKLFFGSGTQLSVL.

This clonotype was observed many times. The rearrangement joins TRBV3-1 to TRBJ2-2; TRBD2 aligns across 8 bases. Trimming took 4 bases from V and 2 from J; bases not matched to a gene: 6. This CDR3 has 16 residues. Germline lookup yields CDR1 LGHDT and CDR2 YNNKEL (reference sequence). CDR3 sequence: CASSPSAGGNTGELFF. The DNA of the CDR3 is TGTGCCAGCAGCCCCAGTGCGGGGGGAAACACCGGGGAGCTGTTTTTT.

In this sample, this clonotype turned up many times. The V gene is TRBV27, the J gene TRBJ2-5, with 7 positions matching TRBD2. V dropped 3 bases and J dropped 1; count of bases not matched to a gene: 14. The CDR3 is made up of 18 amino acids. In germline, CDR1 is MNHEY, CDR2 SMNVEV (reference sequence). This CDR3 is CASSLRLTSAPFQETQYF. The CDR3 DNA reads TGTGCCAGCAGTTTGCGATTAACTAGCGCCCCTTTCCAAGAGACCCAGTACTTC.

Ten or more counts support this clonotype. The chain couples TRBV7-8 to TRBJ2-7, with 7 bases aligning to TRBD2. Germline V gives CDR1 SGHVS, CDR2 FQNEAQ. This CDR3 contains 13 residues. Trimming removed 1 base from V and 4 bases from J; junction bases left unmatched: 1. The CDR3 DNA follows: TGTGCCAGCAGCTTAGTGGGGGGGTACGAGCAGTACTTC. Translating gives CASSLVGGYEQYF.

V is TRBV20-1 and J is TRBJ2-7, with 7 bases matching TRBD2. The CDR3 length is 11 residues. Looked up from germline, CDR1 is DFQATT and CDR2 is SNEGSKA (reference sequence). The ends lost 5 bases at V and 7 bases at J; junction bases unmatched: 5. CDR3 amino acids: CSAEEGGEQYF. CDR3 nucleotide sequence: TGCAGTGCTGAGGAGGGAGGGGAGCAGTACTTC.

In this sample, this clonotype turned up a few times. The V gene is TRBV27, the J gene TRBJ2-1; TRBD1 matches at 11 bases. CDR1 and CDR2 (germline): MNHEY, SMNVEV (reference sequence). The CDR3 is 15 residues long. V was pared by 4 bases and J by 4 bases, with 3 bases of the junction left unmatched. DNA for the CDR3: TGTGCCAGCAGTTGGGGACAGGGGGGTTACAATGAGCAGTTCTTC. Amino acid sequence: CASSWGQGGYNEQFF.

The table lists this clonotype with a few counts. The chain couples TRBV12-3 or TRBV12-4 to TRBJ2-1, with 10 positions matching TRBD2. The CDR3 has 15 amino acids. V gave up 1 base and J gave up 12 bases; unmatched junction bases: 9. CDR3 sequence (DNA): TGTGCCAGCAGTTTAGGTAGCGGGAGGAATTGGGGGCAGTTCTTC. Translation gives CASSLGSGRNWGQFF.

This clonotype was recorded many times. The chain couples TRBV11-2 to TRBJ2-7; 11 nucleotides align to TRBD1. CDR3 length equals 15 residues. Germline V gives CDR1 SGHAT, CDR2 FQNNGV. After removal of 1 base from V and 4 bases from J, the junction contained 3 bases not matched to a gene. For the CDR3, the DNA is TGTGCCAGCAGCTTAGGGACAGGGGGCTTGTACGAGCAGTACTTC. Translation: CASSLGTGGLYEQYF.

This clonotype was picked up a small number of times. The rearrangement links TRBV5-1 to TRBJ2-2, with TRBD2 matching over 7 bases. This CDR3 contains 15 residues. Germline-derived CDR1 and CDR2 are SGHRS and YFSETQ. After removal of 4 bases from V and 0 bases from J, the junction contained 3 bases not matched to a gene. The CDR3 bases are TGCGCCAGCAGCAGGGGACTACCGAACACCGGGGAGCTGTTTTTT. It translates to CASSRGLPNTGELFF.

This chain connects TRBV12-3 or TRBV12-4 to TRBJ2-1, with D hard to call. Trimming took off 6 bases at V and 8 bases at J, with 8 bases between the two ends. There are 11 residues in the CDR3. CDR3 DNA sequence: TGTGCCAGCAGGGCGCGCGATGAGCAGTTCTTC. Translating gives CASRARDEQFF.

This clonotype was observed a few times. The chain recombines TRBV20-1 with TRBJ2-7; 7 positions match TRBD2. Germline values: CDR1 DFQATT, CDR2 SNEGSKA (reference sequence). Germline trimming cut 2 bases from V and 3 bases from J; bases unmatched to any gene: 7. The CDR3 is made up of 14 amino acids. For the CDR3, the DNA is TGCAGTGCTAGAAAGACTAGCCGGGACTACGAGCAGTACTTC. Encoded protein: CSARKTSRDYEQYF.